This is a list of T cell receptor beta chains from one sample in a study of cytomegalovirus exposure and HLA in healthy donors. Sequencing was performed with immunoSEQ multiplex PCR; in TCRdb, only in-frame clones are kept and a portion is missing. The data contain 200,000 to 250,000 clones, around 79% of them seen just once; the ten biggest clones take up about 0.23%. The material sequenced was PBMCs. Receptors originate from a girl aged 2 to 10 in good health and CMV-seronegative. CDR3s include the opening cysteine and the closing phenylalanine or tryptophan. The D gene is left open where the match is weak. Clone size is not always given. Where it is, it says once, few, many or a class for expanded clones.

TRBJ2-1 | . | . | TRBV7-2 | CASSLKVGAFEQFF | TGTGCCAGCAGCCTCAAGGTAGGGGCCTTCGAGCAGTTCTTC
TRBJ1-2 | . | . | TRBV5-5 | CASSLPQTANYGYTF | TGTGCCAGCAGCTTGCCCCAAACAGCTAACTATGGCTACACCTTC
TRBJ1-4 | . | . | TRBV5-1 | CASSWTHSGLKEKLFF | TGCGCCAGCAGCTGGACACATTCGGGCCTGAAGGAAAAACTGTTTTTT
TRBJ1-2 | . | TRBD1 | TRBV28 | CASSLWTGINYGYTF | TGTGCCAGCAGTCTCTGGACAGGGATAAACTATGGCTACACCTTC
TRBJ2-2 | once | . | TRBV18 | CASSPSSQGIIRELFF | TGTGCCAGCTCACCTTCGTCACAGGGAATTATTAGGGAGCTGTTTTTT
TRBJ1-5 | . | . | TRBV6-6 | CASSDPGDRNQPQHF | TGTGCCAGCAGTGATCCAGGGGATAGGAATCAGCCCCAGCATTTT
TRBJ2-2 | . | TRBD2 | TRBV27 | CASSLSSGAGELFF | TGTGCCAGCAGTTTATCTAGCGGGGCCGGGGAGCTGTTTTTT
TRBJ1-2 | . | . | TRBV7-9 | CASSWSSTNYGYTF | TGTGCCAGCAGCTGGTCAAGCACCAACTATGGCTACACCTTC
TRBJ2-7 | . | TRBD2 | TRBV9 | CASSVGLAGGEQYF | TGTGCCAGCAGCGTAGGGCTAGCGGGGGGCGAGCAGTACTTC
TRBJ1-1 | . | TRBD1 | TRBV5-1 | CASSLVGTANTEAFF | TGCGCCAGCAGCTTGGTCGGGACAGCCAACACTGAAGCTTTCTTT
TRBJ1-5 | . | . | TRBV6-6 | CASSSGGYGQPQHF | TGTGCCAGCAGTTCCGGAGGGTACGGACAGCCCCAGCATTTT
TRBJ2-1 | . | . | TRBV30 | CAWSRGFNSYNEQFF | TGTGCCTGGAGTAGAGGCTTTAACTCCTACAATGAGCAGTTCTTC
TRBJ1-1 | . | TRBD1 | TRBV5-4 | CASSGTGSEAFF | TGTGCCAGCAGCGGGACAGGGTCTGAAGCTTTCTTT
TRBJ2-7 | . | TRBD1 | TRBV6-5 | CATRQGKGSYEQYF | TGTGCCACACGACAGGGGAAGGGCTCCTACGAGCAGTACTTC
TRBJ2-3 | . | . | TRBV6-4 | CASSDCGTLRTDTQYF | TGTGCCAGCAGTGACTGCGGGACCCTGCGGACAGATACGCAGTATTTT
TRBJ2-6 | once | TRBD1 | TRBV5-1 | CASSLGTLDRLLSGANVLTF | TGCGCCAGCAGCTTGGGGACCCTGGACAGGCTACTTTCTGGGGCCAACGTCCTGACTTTC
TRBJ2-1 | . | . | TRBV6-5 | CASARLAHNEQFF | TGTGCCAGCGCCCGGCTAGCCCACAATGAGCAGTTCTTC
TRBJ2-4 | . | TRBD2 | TRBV15 | CATSRDNAASGSLQYF | TGTGCCACCAGCAGAGATAACGCGGCTAGCGGGAGCCTTCAGTACTTC
TRBJ1-5 | . | . | TRBV5-4 | CASSYGGSNQPQHF | TGTGCCAGCAGCTACGGGGGGAGCAATCAGCCCCAGCATTTT
TRBJ2-3 | . | . | TRBV18 | CASSPRQGSTDTQYF | TGTGCCAGCTCACCTCGTCAGGGGAGCACAGATACGCAGTATTTT
TRBJ2-3 | few | . | TRBV4-1 | CASSQVGGTDTQYF | TGCGCCAGCAGCCAAGTAGGGGGCACAGATACGCAGTATTTT
TRBJ2-7 | . | . | TRBV27 | CASRPGRDIVYEQYF | TGTGCCAGCAGACCTGGAAGGGACATAGTCTACGAGCAGTACTTC
TRBJ2-2 | . | TRBD2 | TRBV10-2 | CAGTSGRSANTGELFF | TGCGCCGGGACTAGCGGGAGGTCAGCGAACACCGGGGAGCTGTTTTTT
TRBJ2-3 | . | . | TRBV6-5 | CASTHPRGTDTQYF | TGTGCCAGCACTCACCCCCGGGGAACAGATACGCAGTATTTT
TRBJ2-7 | . | TRBD2 | TRBV2 | CASSAEGGVSYEQYF | TGTGCCAGCAGCGCGGAGGGAGGGGTCTCCTACGAGCAGTACTTC